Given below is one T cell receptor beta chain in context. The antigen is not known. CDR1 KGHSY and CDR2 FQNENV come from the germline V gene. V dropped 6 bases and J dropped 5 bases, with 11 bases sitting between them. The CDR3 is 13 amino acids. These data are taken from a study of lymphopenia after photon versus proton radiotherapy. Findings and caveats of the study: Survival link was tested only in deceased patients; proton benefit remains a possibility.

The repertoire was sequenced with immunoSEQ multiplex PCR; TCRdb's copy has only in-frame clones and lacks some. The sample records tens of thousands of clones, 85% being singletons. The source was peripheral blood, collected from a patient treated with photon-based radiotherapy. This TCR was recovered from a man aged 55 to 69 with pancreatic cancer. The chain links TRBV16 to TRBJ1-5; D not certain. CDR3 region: CASSHNFDQPQHF. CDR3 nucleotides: TGTGCCAGCAGTCACAACTTCGATCAGCCCCAGCATTTT.